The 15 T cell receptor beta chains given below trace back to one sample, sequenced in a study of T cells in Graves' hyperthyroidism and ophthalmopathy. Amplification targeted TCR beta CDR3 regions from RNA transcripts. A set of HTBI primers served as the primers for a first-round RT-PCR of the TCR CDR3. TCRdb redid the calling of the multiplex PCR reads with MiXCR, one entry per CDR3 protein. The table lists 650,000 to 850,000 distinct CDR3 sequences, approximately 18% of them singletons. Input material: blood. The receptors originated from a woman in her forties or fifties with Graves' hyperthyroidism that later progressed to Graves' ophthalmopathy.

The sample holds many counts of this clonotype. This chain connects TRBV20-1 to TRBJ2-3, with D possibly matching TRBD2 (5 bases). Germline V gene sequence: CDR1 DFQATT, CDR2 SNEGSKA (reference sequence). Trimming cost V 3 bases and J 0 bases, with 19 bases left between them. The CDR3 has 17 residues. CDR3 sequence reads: CSASPPRKGLSTDTQYF. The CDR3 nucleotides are TGCAGTGCTAGTCCTCCCCGGAAAGGACTGAGCACAGATACGCAGTATTTT.

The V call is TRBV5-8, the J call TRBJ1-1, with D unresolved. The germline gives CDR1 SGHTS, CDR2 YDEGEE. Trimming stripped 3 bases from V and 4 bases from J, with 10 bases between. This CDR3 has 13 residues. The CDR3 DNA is TGTGCCAGCAGCTGGAGTGGTAGCACTGAAGCTTTCTTT. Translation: CASSWSGSTEAFF.

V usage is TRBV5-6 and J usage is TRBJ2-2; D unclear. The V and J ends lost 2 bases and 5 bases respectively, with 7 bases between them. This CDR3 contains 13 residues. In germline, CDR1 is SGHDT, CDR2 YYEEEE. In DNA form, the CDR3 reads TGTGCCAGCAGCTTAAAAGAGACCGGGGAGCTGTTTTTT. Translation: CASSLKETGELFF.

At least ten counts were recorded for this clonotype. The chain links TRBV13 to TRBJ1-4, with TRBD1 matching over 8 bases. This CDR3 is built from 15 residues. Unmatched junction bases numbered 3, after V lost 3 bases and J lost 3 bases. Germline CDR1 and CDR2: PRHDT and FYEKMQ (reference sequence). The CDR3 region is CASSLLTGANEKLFF. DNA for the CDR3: TGTGCCAGCAGCTTGCTGACAGGGGCTAATGAAAAACTGTTTTTT.

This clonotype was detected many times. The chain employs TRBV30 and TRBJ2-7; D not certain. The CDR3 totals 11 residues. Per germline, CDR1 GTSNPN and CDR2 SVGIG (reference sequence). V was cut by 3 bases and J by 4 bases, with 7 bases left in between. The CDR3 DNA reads TGTGCCTGGAGCTGGCAATACGAGCAGTACTTC. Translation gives CAWSWQYEQYF.

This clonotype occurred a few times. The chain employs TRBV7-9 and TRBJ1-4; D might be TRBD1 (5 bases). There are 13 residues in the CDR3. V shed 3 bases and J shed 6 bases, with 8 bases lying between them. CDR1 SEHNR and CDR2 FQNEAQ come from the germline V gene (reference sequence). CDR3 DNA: TGTGCCAGCAGCTTCGGGACCGATGAAAAACTGTTTTTT. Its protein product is CASSFGTDEKLFF.

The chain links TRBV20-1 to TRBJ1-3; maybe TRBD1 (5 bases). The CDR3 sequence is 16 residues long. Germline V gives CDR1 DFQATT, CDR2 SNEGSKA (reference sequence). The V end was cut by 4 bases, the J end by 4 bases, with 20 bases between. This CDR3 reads CSAMGREASLGNTIYF. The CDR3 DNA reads TGCAGTGCTATGGGCAGGGAGGCTTCATTAGGAAACACCATATATTTT.

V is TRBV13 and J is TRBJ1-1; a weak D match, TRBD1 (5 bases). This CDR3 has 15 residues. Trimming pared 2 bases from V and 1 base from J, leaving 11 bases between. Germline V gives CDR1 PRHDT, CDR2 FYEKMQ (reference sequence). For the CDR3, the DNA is TGTGCCAGCAGCTTAAAAGGGGTAGGGAACACTGAAGCTTTCTTT. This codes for CASSLKGVGNTEAFF. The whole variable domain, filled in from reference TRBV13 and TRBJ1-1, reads AAGVIQSPRHLIKEKRETATLKCYPIPRHDTVYWYQQGPGQDPQFLISFYEKMQSDKGSIPDRFSAQQFSDYHSELNMSSLELGDSALYFCASSLKGVGNTEAFFGQGTRLTVV.

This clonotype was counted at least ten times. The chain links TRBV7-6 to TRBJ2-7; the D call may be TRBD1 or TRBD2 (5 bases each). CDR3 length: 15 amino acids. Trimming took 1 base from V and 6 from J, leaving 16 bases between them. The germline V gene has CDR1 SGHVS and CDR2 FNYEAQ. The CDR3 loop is CASSLEAGTSGEQYF. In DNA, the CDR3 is TGTGCCAGCAGCTTAGAGGCCGGGACGTCGGGCGAGCAGTACTTC.

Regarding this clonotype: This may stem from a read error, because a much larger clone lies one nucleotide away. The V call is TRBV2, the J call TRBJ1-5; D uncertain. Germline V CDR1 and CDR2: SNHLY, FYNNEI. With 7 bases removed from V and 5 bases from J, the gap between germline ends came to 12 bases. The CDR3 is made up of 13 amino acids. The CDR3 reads CASNPEEDQPQHF. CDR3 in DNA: TGTGCCAGCAACCCGGAAGAGGATCAGCCCCAGCATTTT.

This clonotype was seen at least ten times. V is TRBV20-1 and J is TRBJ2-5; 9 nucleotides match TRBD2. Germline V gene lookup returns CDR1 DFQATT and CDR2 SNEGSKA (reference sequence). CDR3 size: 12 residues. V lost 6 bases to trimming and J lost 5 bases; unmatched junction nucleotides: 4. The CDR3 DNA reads TGCAGTGCACAGCGGGGGGAGGAGACCCAGTACTTC. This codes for CSAQRGEETQYF.

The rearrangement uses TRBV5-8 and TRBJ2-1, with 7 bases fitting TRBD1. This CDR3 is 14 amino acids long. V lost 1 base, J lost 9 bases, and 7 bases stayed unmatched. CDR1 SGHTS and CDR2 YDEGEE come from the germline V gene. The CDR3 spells CASSLWTGGAEQFF. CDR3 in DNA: TGTGCCAGCAGCTTGTGGACAGGTGGTGCTGAGCAGTTCTTC.

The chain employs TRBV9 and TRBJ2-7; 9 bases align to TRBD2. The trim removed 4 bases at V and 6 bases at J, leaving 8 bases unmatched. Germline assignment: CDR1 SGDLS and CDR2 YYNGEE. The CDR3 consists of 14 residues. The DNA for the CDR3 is TGTGCCAGCAGCCAGGGACTAGCTACTGCCGAGCAGTACTTC. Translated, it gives CASSQGLATAEQYF.

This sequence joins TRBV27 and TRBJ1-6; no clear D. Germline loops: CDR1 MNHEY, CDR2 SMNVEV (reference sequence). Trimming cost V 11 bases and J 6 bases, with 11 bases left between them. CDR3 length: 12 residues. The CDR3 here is CAPSMANSPLHF. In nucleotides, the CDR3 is TGTGCCCCCTCCATGGCTAATTCACCCCTCCACTTT.

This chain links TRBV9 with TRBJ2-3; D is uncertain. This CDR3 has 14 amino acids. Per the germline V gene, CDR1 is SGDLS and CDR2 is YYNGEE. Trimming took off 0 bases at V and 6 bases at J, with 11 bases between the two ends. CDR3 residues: CASSVGQSVDTQYF. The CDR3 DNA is TGTGCCAGCAGCGTAGGTCAGTCTGTTGATACGCAGTATTTT.